The 14 T cell receptor beta chains below come from one sample, sequenced in a study of T cell clonality in common variable immunodeficiency. Profiling relied on immunoSEQ multiplex PCR, and the TCRdb table lists in-frame clones only, not all of them. The sample was found to contain around 52,000 clones, and every one recurs. The sample comprised peripheral blood mononuclear cells. These receptors all stem from a person aged 18 to 75 in good health.

In its sample, this clone is medium-sized. With the read ending 3 residues before the CDR3 end, the germline J gene is used to fill in that end. The chain is built from TRBV6-2 or TRBV6-3 and TRBJ2-6; weak D call: TRBD1 (6 bases). The CDR3 runs to 15 residues. V was shortened by 5 bases and J by 0 bases, with 8 bases between the two germline ends. CDR1 and CDR2 from the germline V gene are MNHEY and SVGEGT. Partial CDR3 DNA: TGTGCCAGCAGTCCCAGGGGCTCTGGGGCCAACGTC. As protein: CASSPRGSGANV. The full-length CDR3 reads as CASSPRGSGANVLTF.

There are many counts of this clone. The CDR3 goes on 3 residues after the read ends, and that part is filled in from the germline J gene. V gene TRBV2 combines with J gene TRBJ2-7; 7 bases fit TRBD1. The J segment lost 5 bases and the V segment lost 7 bases, leaving 11 bases of the junction unmatched. Germline CDR1 and CDR2: SNHLY and FYNNEI. This CDR3 comprises 14 residues. CDR3 protein: CASKHRGIVNEQYF. CDR3 DNA (partial): TGTGCCAGCAAGCACAGGGGAATTGTCAACGAG.

The sample holds many counts of this clone. The read terminates 3 residues before the CDR3 end, so the remaining end is supplied by the germline J gene. This chain links TRBV19 with TRBJ2-1, with D hard to call. Germline CDR1 is LNHDA and CDR2 is SQIVND (reference sequence). Trimming left V 8 bases short and J 3 bases short, with 14 bases between. This CDR3 is 14 amino acids long. CDR3 DNA (partial): TGTGCCAGTGCCCAGAGATCGGGCTACAATGAG. Translating gives CASAQRSGYNE. From start to end, the CDR3 is CASAQRSGYNEQFF. Variable domain in full (rest from reference TRBV19 and TRBJ2-1): DGGITQSPKYLFRKEGQNVTLSCEQNLNHDAMYWYRQDPGQGLRLIYYSQIVNDFQKGDIAEGYSVSREKKESFPLTVTSAQKNPTAFYLCASAQRSGYNEQFFGPGTRLTVL.

This clone was detected many times. The DNA ends 3 residues before the CDR3 does, and the rest of the CDR3 is filled in from the germline J gene. The V gene is TRBV18, the J gene TRBJ2-7; 10 nucleotides align to TRBD2. Germline trimming cut 3 bases from V and 2 bases from J; bases unmatched to any gene: 4. CDR1 and CDR2 (germline): KGHSH, LQKENI. CDR3 length equals 15 residues. CDR3 sequence: CASSPKLAGPYEQYF. Partial CDR3 DNA: TGTGCCAGCTCACCCAAACTAGCGGGGCCCTACGAG.

Many counts were recorded for this clone. The read is 3 residues too short to cover the CDR3 end, so that end is filled in from the germline J gene. The chain joins TRBV20-1 to TRBJ2-5; perhaps TRBD2 as D (7 bases). Trimming took 4 bases from V and 4 from J, leaving 13 bases between them. From germline, CDR1 is DFQATT and CDR2 SNEGSKA (reference sequence). The CDR3 covers 13 residues. The CDR3 bases that were read are TGCAGTGCTAAACGGGGAGGGGGAGAGACC. This translates into CSAKRGGGET. The whole CDR3 reads CSAKRGGGETQYF.

This clone was found many times. The sequence runs out 3 residues before the end of the CDR3; the remainder is reconstructed from the germline J gene. The genes are TRBV13 and TRBJ1-2, with D perhaps TRBD1 (6 bases). This CDR3 spans 17 amino acids. Trimming left V 4 bases short and J 6 bases short, with 24 bases between. The V gene's germline CDR1 is PRHDT and CDR2 FYEKMQ (reference sequence). The part of the CDR3 DNA that was read is TGTGCCAGCAGCTATAATGGGGCCGGGACACTTGGCGATGGC. It yields the protein CASSYNGAGTLGDG. The CDR3 in its entirety is CASSYNGAGTLGDGYTF. Drawing the rest from reference TRBV13 and TRBJ1-2, the complete variable domain is AAGVIQSPRHLIKEKRETATLKCYPIPRHDTVYWYQQGPGQDPQFLISFYEKMQSDKGSIPDRFSAQQFSDYHSELNMSSLELGDSALYFCASSYNGAGTLGDGYTFGSGTRLTVV.

Of note for this clone: The CDR3 is cut off 3 residues early in the read; its end comes from the germline J gene. V and J are TRBV20-1 and TRBJ1-5; no definite D call. The length of the CDR3 is 13 residues. Germline V CDR1 and CDR2: DFQATT, SNEGSKA (reference sequence). V lost 6 bases and J 7 bases, leaving 16 bases between the germline ends. The part of the CDR3 DNA that was read is TGCAGTGCAGCCCGGGGAATGGAGCAGCCC. Translating gives CSAARGMEQP. The whole CDR3 protein is CSAARGMEQPQHF.

This clone has at least ten counts. The read ends 3 residues before the CDR3 terminus; that terminus is restored from the germline J gene. The chain joins TRBV3-1 (or the pseudogene TRBV3-2) to TRBJ2-3, with 12 bases fitting TRBD2. Germline CDR1 is LGHDT and CDR2 is YNNKEL (reference sequence). The CDR3 loop spans 16 amino acids. Trimming removed 1 base from V and 3 bases from J; junction bases left unmatched: 2. The DNA read from the CDR3 is TGTGCCAGCAGCCAAGGACTAGCGGGAGCAACAGATACG. This translates into CASSQGLAGATDT. The entire CDR3 is CASSQGLAGATDTQYF.

In its sample, this clone was seen many times. Coverage ceases 3 residues before the CDR3 finishes, and the germline J gene fills in the end. The chain recombines TRBV11-2 with TRBJ2-7, with unresolved D. The germline CDR1 and CDR2 sequences are SGHAT and FQNNGV. This CDR3 has 14 amino acids. The V end lost 0 bases, the J end lost 0 bases, and 6 bases lay between the germline ends. CDR3 loop: CASSLDHNSYEQYF. CDR3 DNA, as far as it was read: TGTGCCAGCAGCTTAGATCACAACTCCTACGAG.

This clone appeared many times. Read sequence stops 3 residues before the CDR3 end, and the germline J gene provides the missing end. V and J are TRBV18 and TRBJ2-7; D might be TRBD2 (5 bases). V lost 6 bases, J lost 6 bases, and 9 bases lay in between. Germline V gene sequence: CDR1 KGHSH, CDR2 LQKENI. The CDR3 totals 11 residues. The DNA read from the CDR3 is TGTGCCAGCTCCCCAAGCGGCGAG. It is translated as CASSPSGE. The CDR3 in full is CASSPSGEQYF.

This clone has at least ten counts. Read coverage stops 3 residues before the CDR3 terminus; the germline J gene supplies the remainder. The rearrangement links TRBV5-4 to TRBJ1-4; weak D call: TRBD1 (5 bases). The CDR3 length is 14 residues. The V gene lost 5 bases and the J gene lost 4 bases, with 12 bases spanning the gap. The germline V gene has CDR1 SGHNT and CDR2 YYREEE (reference sequence). CDR3 DNA, as far as it was read: TGTGCCAGCAGGGCCGACAGTGATAATGAAAAA. Its translation: CASRADSDNEK. The CDR3 in its entirety is CASRADSDNEKLFF.

This clone has at least ten counts. The missing CDR3 end, 3 residues past where the read stops, is filled in from the germline J gene. The V call is TRBV7-9, the J call TRBJ2-2, with D perhaps TRBD2 (5 bases). V dropped 11 bases and J dropped 7 bases, with 17 bases sitting between them. CDR1 and CDR2 from the germline V gene are SEHNR and FQNEAQ (reference sequence). The CDR3 totals 13 residues. Partial CDR3 DNA: TGTGCCTCCCTAGGAGGAGCGCTCGGGGAG. This gives the protein CASLGGALGE. From start to end, the CDR3 is CASLGGALGELFF.

This clone was recorded at least ten times. Read data end 3 residues before the CDR3 end; the end is taken from the germline J gene. This chain joins TRBV29-1 and TRBJ2-3; D is undetermined. The CDR3 covers 12 residues. Looked up from germline, CDR1 is SQVTM and CDR2 is ANQGSEA. V gave up 7 bases and J gave up 4 bases, with 12 bases separating them. The CDR3 loop is CSAESNSDTQYF. The sequenced part of the CDR3 DNA is TGCAGCGCCGAGTCTAACTCAGATACG.

In this sample, this clone turned up many times. Read data end 3 residues before the CDR3 end; the end is taken from the germline J gene. The V gene is TRBV6-2 or TRBV6-3, the J gene TRBJ2-5, with 7 bases matching TRBD2. The CDR3 has 14 amino acids. CDR1 is MNHEY and CDR2 is SVGEGT in the germline V gene. Unmatched junction bases numbered 7, after V lost 7 bases and J lost 2 bases. The part of the CDR3 DNA that was read is TGTGCCAGCACCTCCTCGGGGGGTCAAGAGACC. Translated, it gives CASTSSGGQET. The complete CDR3 sequence is CASTSSGGQETQYF.